The 17 T cell receptor beta chains below come from one sample, sequenced in a study of T cells after yellow fever vaccination. TCRdb re-called the 5' RACE reads with MiXCR, one entry per CDR3 protein. Of about 580,000 distinct CDR3 sequences in the sample, approximately 16% are singletons; the top ten hold around 16%. The sample in question was PBMCs, obtained 5 days after the first yellow fever vaccination. The receptors shown here come from a man between 18 and 35 years old who received the YFV17D yellow fever vaccine.

The chain links TRBV12-3 or TRBV12-4 to TRBJ2-3; D is undetermined. V was clipped by 3 bases and J by 6 bases, with 13 bases between them. The CDR3 is made up of 14 amino acids. The CDR3 loop reads CASSFVTPTDTQYF. CDR3 coding DNA: TGTGCCAGCAGTTTCGTAACACCGACGGATACGCAGTATTTT.

The chain carries TRBV12-3 or TRBV12-4 and TRBJ2-5; D could derive from TRBD1 or TRBD2 (6 bases each). This CDR3 contains 17 residues. Trimming shortened V by 1 base and J by 5 bases, and 20 bases separated the two germline ends. The CDR3 nucleotides read TGTGCCAGCAGTTTAGGTTCTGGGGGGCGCCAGTCCGAGACCCAGTACTTC. It is translated as CASSLGSGGRQSETQYF.

The chain combines TRBV4-3 with TRBJ2-1, with a possible D match to TRBD2 (6 bases). Between the trimmed V and J ends, which lost 3 bases and 2 bases, there was a span of 8 bases. Germline V lookup: CDR1 LGHNA, CDR2 YSLEER. The CDR3 sequence is 14 residues long. This CDR3 reads CASSHPGAYNEQFF. The CDR3 DNA is TGCGCCAGCAGCCACCCGGGGGCCTACAATGAGCAGTTCTTC.

The chain has TRBV7-2 and TRBJ2-3, with 16 bases lining up with TRBD2. V lost 5 bases to trimming and J lost 5 bases; unmatched junction nucleotides: 7. Germline V CDR1 and CDR2: SGHTA, FQGNSA. This CDR3 comprises 17 residues. CDR3 bases: TGTGCCAGCAGCCGCGGGACTAGCGGGGGGGCCGGAGATACGCAGTATTTT. This encodes CASSRGTSGGAGDTQYF.

This clonotype showed up just a few times. This chain's CDR3 is CASSPGGFGYNSPLHF. CDR3 nucleotides: TGTGCCAGCAGCCCGGGGGGTTTCGGGTATAATTCACCCCTCCACTTT. The chain recombines TRBV5-4 with TRBJ1-6; D is possibly TRBD1 (5 bases). Trimming removed 4 bases at V and 4 bases at J, with 15 bases between. The CDR3 spans 16 residues. Per germline, CDR1 SGHNT and CDR2 YYREEE (reference sequence).

This clonotype was recorded at least ten times. V is TRBV7-2 and J is TRBJ1-6, with D perhaps TRBD1 (5 bases). V lost 5 bases and J lost 12, with 11 bases in between. In germline, CDR1 is SGHTA, CDR2 FQGNSA. The CDR3 sequence is 12 residues long. CDR3 DNA: TGTGCCAGCAGCATCCAGGGCAAACCCCTCCACTTT. This sequence encodes CASSIQGKPLHF.

This clonotype was seen at least ten times. This rearrangement joins TRBV3-1 to TRBJ1-5; D is possibly TRBD1 (6 bases). From germline, CDR1 is LGHDT and CDR2 YNNKEL (reference sequence). This CDR3 has 15 amino acids. V was trimmed by 1 base and J by 3 bases, leaving 10 bases between them. CDR3 DNA sequence: TGTGCCAGCAGCCAAGGACAGGCGGACAATCAGCCCCAGCATTTT. It specifies CASSQGQADNQPQHF.

V gene TRBV27 combines with J gene TRBJ2-1, with 10 bases matching TRBD2. Germline lookup yields CDR1 MNHEY and CDR2 SMNVEV (reference sequence). This CDR3 contains 14 residues. The J segment lost 6 bases and the V segment lost 5 bases, leaving 4 bases of the junction unmatched. CDR3 DNA sequence: TGTGCCAGCAGTCCCCGGACTAGCGGCAATGAGCAGTTCTTC. As protein: CASSPRTSGNEQFF.

This clonotype was seen a few times. The rearrangement joins TRBV18 to TRBJ2-1, with 8 bases that match TRBD1. The germline gives CDR1 KGHSH, CDR2 LQKENI. After removal of 0 bases from V and 2 bases from J, the junction contained 3 bases not matched to a gene. The CDR3 runs 16 residues. DNA for the CDR3: TGTGCCAGCTCACCACCGGACAGGGTGACCTACAATGAGCAGTTCTTC. It codes for CASSPPDRVTYNEQFF.

This clonotype appeared a few times. The chain carries TRBV11-2 and TRBJ2-1; D not certain. The CDR3 totals 18 residues. With 4 bases removed from V and 0 bases from J, the gap between germline ends came to 19 bases. CDR1 and CDR2 (germline): SGHAT, FQNNGV. For the CDR3, the DNA is TGTGCCAGCAGCTGGCCCAGACCCGACTCTAGCTCCTACAATGAGCAGTTCTTC. It codes for CASSWPRPDSSSYNEQFF.

This chain uses TRBV5-1 with TRBJ2-5, with TRBD2 matching over 14 bases. CDR1 is SGHRS and CDR2 is YFSETQ in the germline V gene. This CDR3 spans 16 amino acids. V trimming: 1 base; J trimming: 4 bases; junction bases outside the gene matches: 3. In DNA, the CDR3 is TGCGCCAGCAGCTTGCTTGGACTAGCGGGGGGAGAGACCCAGTACTTC. This translates into CASSLLGLAGGETQYF.

The chain employs TRBV7-6 and TRBJ2-1; D may be TRBD2 (5 bases). V gave up 5 bases and J gave up 7 bases, with 9 bases separating them. The CDR3 has 12 amino acids. Germline V gene lookup returns CDR1 SGHVS and CDR2 FNYEAQ. CDR3 sequence (DNA): TGTGCCAGCAGCGCCACTAGGAATGAGCAGTTCTTC. Translating it yields CASSATRNEQFF.

This clonotype was seen a few times. CDR3 in DNA: TGCGCCAGCAGCCCAGGGGGGGGTACTTCCCGACGGGGTCCTTACGAGCAGTACTTC. Protein: CASSPGGGTSRRGPYEQYF. The chain has TRBV5-1 and TRBJ2-7, with D perhaps assigned TRBD1 or TRBD2 (7 bases each). The V gene lost 4 bases and the J gene lost 4 bases, with 30 bases spanning the gap. Germline CDR1 reads SGHRS; CDR2 reads YFSETQ. The CDR3 totals 19 residues.

This chain links TRBV19 with TRBJ2-1; the D is unclear. V was clipped by 2 bases and J by 7 bases, with 3 bases between them. The V gene's germline CDR1 is LNHDA and CDR2 SQIVND (reference sequence). The CDR3 totals 11 residues. The CDR3 loop reads CASSITNEQFF. The DNA of the CDR3 is TGTGCCAGTAGTATAACGAATGAGCAGTTCTTC.

This clonotype came up a few times. The rearrangement uses TRBV4-2 and TRBJ2-3; TRBD1 matches 7 bases. Germline CDR1 and CDR2: LGHNA and YNFKEQ. The V segment lost 2 bases and the J segment 0 bases; nucleotides outside the gene matches: 5. This CDR3 comprises 16 residues. Written as DNA, the CDR3 is TGTGCCAGCAGCCAACTGGGACAGTCTAGCACAGATACGCAGTATTTT. Its protein product is CASSQLGQSSTDTQYF.

V gene TRBV6-1 combines with J gene TRBJ2-5; 10 bases match TRBD1. The CDR3 sequence is 15 residues long. Germline CDR1 and CDR2: MNHNS and SASEGT. The J segment lost 5 bases and the V segment lost 3 bases, leaving 6 bases of the junction unmatched. CDR3 sequence (DNA): TGTGCCAGCAGTGACCCAAGACAGGGGGCCGAGACCCAGTACTTC. Amino acid sequence: CASSDPRQGAETQYF.

This clonotype occurred a few times. The chain carries TRBV15 and TRBJ2-1; 7 bases match TRBD2. V was pared by 3 bases and J by 5 bases, with 7 bases of the junction left unmatched. CDR1 and CDR2 (germline): LNHNV, YYDKDF (reference sequence). The CDR3 is 15 amino acids. The CDR3 region has the DNA TGTGCCACCAGCAGTGAGCGGGGAGCCGACAATGAGCAGTTCTTC. This translates into CATSSERGADNEQFF.